The clone carrying this T cell receptor (beta chain) appeared a few times. Its antigen remains unknown. TCRdb reprocessed the 5' RACE reads with MiXCR, giving one entry per CDR3 protein. The table lists 500,000 to 650,000 distinct CDR3 sequences, about a sixth of them singletons. These data belong to a study of T cells after yellow fever vaccination. Study conclusions and caveats: Only a small proportion of the clonotypes turned up in both the CD4 and the CD8 compartments, likely arising from convergent recombination. Faster peaking, at day 5 versus 15, marked a secondary response that was weaker.

The material sequenced was PBMCs, taken less than 6 days after the first yellow fever vaccination. This sequence was found in a man aged 18 to 35 who received the YFV17D yellow fever vaccine.

The CDR3 region is CASSPPGLAVETQYF. Written as DNA, the CDR3 is TGTGCCAGCTCACCACCGGGACTAGCGGTGGAGACCCAGTACTTC. The chain recombines TRBV18 with TRBJ2-5, with 11 bases that match TRBD2. CDR1 and CDR2 from the germline V gene are KGHSH and LQKENI. The CDR3 contains 15 residues. V lost 0 bases to trimming and J lost 5 bases; unmatched junction nucleotides: 2.